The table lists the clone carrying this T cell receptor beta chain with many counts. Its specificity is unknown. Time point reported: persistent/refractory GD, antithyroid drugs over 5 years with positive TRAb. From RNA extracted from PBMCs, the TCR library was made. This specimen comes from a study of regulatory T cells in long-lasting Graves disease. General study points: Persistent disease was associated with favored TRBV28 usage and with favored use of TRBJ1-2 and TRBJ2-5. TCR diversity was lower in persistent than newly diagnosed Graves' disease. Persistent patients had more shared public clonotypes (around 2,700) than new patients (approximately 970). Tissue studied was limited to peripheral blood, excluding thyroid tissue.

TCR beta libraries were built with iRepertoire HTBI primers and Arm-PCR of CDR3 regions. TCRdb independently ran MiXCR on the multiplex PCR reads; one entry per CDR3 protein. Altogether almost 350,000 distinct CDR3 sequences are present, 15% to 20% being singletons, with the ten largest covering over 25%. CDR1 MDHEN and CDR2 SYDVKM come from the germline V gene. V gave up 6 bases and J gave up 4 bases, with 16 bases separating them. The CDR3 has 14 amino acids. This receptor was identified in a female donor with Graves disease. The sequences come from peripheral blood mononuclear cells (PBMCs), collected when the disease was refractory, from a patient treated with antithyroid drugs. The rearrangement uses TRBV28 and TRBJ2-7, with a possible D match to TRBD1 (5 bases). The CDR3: CASSLGVTAYEQYF. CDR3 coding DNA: TGTGCCAGCAGCTTAGGGGTGACAGCTTACGAGCAGTACTTC. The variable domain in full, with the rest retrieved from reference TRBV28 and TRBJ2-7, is DVKVTQSSRYLVKRTGEKVFLECVQDMDHENMFWYRQDPGLGLRLIYFSYDVKMKEKGDIPEGYSVSREKKERFSLILESASTNQTSMYLCASSLGVTAYEQYFGPGTRLTVT.